The T cell receptor beta chain described here comes from a study of blood T cell repertoires in COVID-19. The wider study: Sites across the United States, Italy and Spain contributed samples from acute and convalescent COVID-19. The cDNA or gDNA used as material had been derived from T cells, B-cell-depleted T cells, or PBMCs.

Original processing notes: From reference gene primer amplification, estimates of nucleated cell counts were derived. The protocol was immunoSEQ multiplex PCR, while the TCRdb copy is restricted to in-frame clones and leaves out a portion. V and J calls and clone size are copied from that table; D and trimming were computed from the DNA. Among approximately 100,000 clones, around 75% were seen once, and the ten largest hold roughly 25%. From germline, CDR1 is SGHVS and CDR2 FQNEAQ. The CDR3 has 15 amino acids. The ends lost 6 bases at V and 3 bases at J; junction bases unmatched: 7. The sequenced material came from peripheral blood. The source of this sequence is a man between 65 and 85 years old with acute or convalescent COVID-19. This chain connects TRBV7-8 to TRBJ1-5, with TRBD1 matching over 8 bases. In DNA form, the CDR3 reads TGTGCCAGCAGTAGACAGGGGAGGAACAATCAGCCCCAGCATTTT. It yields the protein CASSRQGRNNQPQHF.